This entry lists 20 T cell receptor beta chains sequenced from one sample in a study of blood T cell repertoires in COVID-19. Using immunoSEQ multiplex PCR, the repertoire was profiled, and TCRdb retains in-frame clones only, with some absent. The sample lists approximately 200,000 clones; about 91% were seen once. Sequencing was carried out using peripheral blood. Receptor source: a woman aged 30 to 39 with acute or convalescent COVID-19.

The CDR3, as DNA: TGTGCCAGAAGCTTAGACGCCACCAAAGGGGCCAGCCCCTACGAGCAGTACTTC. Translation: CARSLDATKGASPYEQYF. The V gene is TRBV7-5, the J gene TRBJ2-7; TRBD1 is taken as the D call from the table, unchecked against the DNA. TRBV7-5 is listed as a pseudogene. The CDR3 covers 18 residues.

J is TRBJ1-2 and V is TRBV10-3; D gene ambiguous. Germline CDR1 reads ENHRY; CDR2 reads SYGVKD. Between the trimmed V and J ends, which lost 3 bases and 4 bases, there was a span of 15 bases. The CDR3 loop spans 15 amino acids. The CDR3 DNA sequence: TGTGCCATCAGTGATTTAGTTGGCGGGTTCTATGGCTACACCTTC. It is translated as CAISDLVGGFYGYTF.

The chain carries TRBV5-4 and TRBJ2-2; no clear D gene. CDR1 SGHNT and CDR2 YYREEE come from the germline V gene (reference sequence). The CDR3 is 15 amino acids. V was cut by 4 bases and J by 6 bases, with 16 bases left in between. The CDR3 here is CASSAQRVGPGELFF. The CDR3, as DNA: TGTGCCAGCAGCGCTCAAAGAGTCGGTCCCGGGGAGCTGTTTTTT.

The CDR3 DNA reads TGTGCCACCAGTGAACCTAAACAGGGGAGAGAGACCCAGTACTTC. Its protein product is CATSEPKQGRETQYF. The V call is TRBV24-1, the J call TRBJ2-5; TRBD1 aligns across 7 bases. CDR1 and CDR2 from the germline V gene are KGHDR and SFDVKD. This CDR3 has 15 amino acids. The trim removed 4 bases at V and 4 bases at J, leaving 8 bases unmatched.

The rearrangement links TRBV7-6 to TRBJ2-1; TRBD2 might be the D (5 bases). Germline CDR1 is SGHVS and CDR2 is FNYEAQ. This CDR3 region has 13 residues. The V end was cut by 4 bases, the J end by 10 bases, with 14 bases between. Here the CDR3 DNA reads TGTGCCAGCAGCTCCGAGAGAAGCGGAGAGCAGTTCTTC. It encodes CASSSERSGEQFF.

The genes are TRBV6-2 or TRBV6-3 and TRBJ1-1; tentatively, D is TRBD1 (5 bases). V was cut by 3 bases and J by 3 bases, with 11 bases left in between. Germline V gives CDR1 MNHEY, CDR2 SVGEGT. The CDR3 extends over 14 amino acids. CDR3 amino acids: CASSYSLGDTEAFF. CDR3 bases: TGTGCCAGCAGTTATTCCCTAGGGGACACTGAAGCTTTCTTT.

The V gene is TRBV2, the J gene TRBJ1-1; D call uncertain. Germline V gene data show CDR1 as SNHLY and CDR2 as FYNNEI. The CDR3 runs to 13 residues. The V end was cut by 6 bases, the J end by 2 bases, with 10 bases between. This chain's CDR3 is CASRVGLNTEAFF. The CDR3 bases are TGTGCCAGCAGGGTTGGGCTTAACACTGAAGCTTTCTTT.

The V call is TRBV2, the J call TRBJ2-4; weak D call: TRBD2 (7 bases). In germline, CDR1 is SNHLY, CDR2 FYNNEI. Between the trimmed V and J ends, which lost 9 bases and 2 bases, there was a span of 23 bases. The CDR3 length is 17 residues. DNA of the CDR3: TGTGCCAGTGGGGGGGACCAAGGACAGATGACCAAAAACATTCAGTACTTC. It yields the protein CASGGDQGQMTKNIQYF.

The chain is built from TRBV12-3 or TRBV12-4 and TRBJ2-7; D perhaps matches TRBD1 (5 bases). The CDR3 is made up of 12 amino acids. Trimming stripped 8 bases from V and 4 bases from J, with 12 bases between. The CDR3 protein is CASGSDSYEQYF. The CDR3 nucleotides are TGTGCCAGCGGATCCGACAGTTACGAGCAGTACTTC.

This chain joins TRBV28 and TRBJ1-6; 8 bases align to TRBD1. The germline gives CDR1 MDHEN, CDR2 SYDVKM. This CDR3 has 16 residues. V was clipped by 3 bases and J by 5 bases; unmatched bases: 6. For the CDR3, the DNA is TGTGCCAGCAGTTTTTTTTCGGGACAGGATAATTCACCCCTCCACTTT. Translating gives CASSFFSGQDNSPLHF.

This chain uses TRBV14 with TRBJ2-7; D unresolved. Germline lookup yields CDR1 SGHDN and CDR2 FVKESK. V was shortened by 0 bases and J by 3 bases, with 9 bases between the two germline ends. The CDR3 extends over 14 amino acids. DNA of the CDR3: TGTGCCAGCAGCCAAGATCTGACACACTACGAGCAGTACTTC. Residues: CASSQDLTHYEQYF.

J is TRBJ2-7 and V is TRBV27; D perhaps matches TRBD2 (6 bases). Trimming pared 3 bases from V and 7 bases from J, leaving 13 bases between. Germline assignment: CDR1 MNHEY and CDR2 SMNVEV (reference sequence). There are 13 residues in the CDR3. For the CDR3, the DNA is TGTGCCAGCAGTTTTTCGGGAGCAGGGGAGCAGTACTTC. It specifies CASSFSGAGEQYF.

The chain couples TRBV2 to TRBJ2-7; 7 positions agree with TRBD2. V shed 2 bases and J 4 bases; nucleotides not matched to a gene: 5. The CDR3 spans 14 residues. Germline-derived CDR1 and CDR2 are SNHLY and FYNNEI. CDR3 protein: CASSESLAVYEQYF. CDR3 bases: TGTGCCAGCAGTGAATCCCTAGCGGTGTACGAGCAGTACTTC.

The V and J genes are TRBV5-1 and TRBJ2-2, with D tentatively TRBD1 (7 bases). CDR3 length: 13 amino acids. Germline CDR1 is SGHRS and CDR2 is YFSETQ. Deletions cut 4 bases from V and 6 bases from J, with 10 bases between. CDR3 DNA: TGCGCCAGCAGCCCAGGGGGGTCCGGGGAGCTGTTTTTT. Translated, it gives CASSPGGSGELFF.

The chain recombines TRBV9 with TRBJ2-1; the match to TRBD1 covers 7 bases. This CDR3 comprises 13 residues. Germline CDR1 reads SGDLS; CDR2 reads YYNGEE. The junction had 9 bases not matched to a gene; V was cut back by 9 bases and J by 6 bases. The CDR3 region is CATTGRGSNEQFF. DNA for the CDR3: TGTGCCACCACCGGCAGGGGGTCCAATGAGCAGTTCTTC.

The chain combines TRBV27 with TRBJ1-2; D possibly corresponds to TRBD1 (6 bases). CDR1 is MNHEY and CDR2 is SMNVEV in the germline V gene (reference sequence). Trimming stripped 1 base from V and 13 bases from J, with 10 bases between. This CDR3 has 11 amino acids. The CDR3 loop reads CASSLFSRGTF. CDR3 nucleotide sequence: TGTGCCAGCAGTTTATTTTCCAGGGGCACCTTC.

This chain joins TRBV18 and TRBJ1-6; the match to TRBD1 covers 8 bases. Trimming took 8 bases from V and 7 from J; bases not matched to a gene: 7. The CDR3 sequence is 14 residues long. Germline V CDR1 and CDR2: KGHSH, LQKENI. CDR3 sequence (DNA): TGTGCCAGCCGAGGGCAGGGGGCAAATTCACCCCTCCACTTT. It translates to CASRGQGANSPLHF.

The J gene is TRBJ2-1, the V gene TRBV5-4; D possibly corresponds to TRBD2 (5 bases). Germline loops: CDR1 SGHNT, CDR2 YYREEE (reference sequence). Trimming stripped 0 bases from V and 3 bases from J, with 10 bases between. This CDR3 has 15 residues. This CDR3 reads CASSLGLRDYNEQFF. The CDR3 bases are TGTGCCAGCAGCTTGGGACTTCGGGACTACAATGAGCAGTTCTTC.

The chain uses TRBV18 and TRBJ1-1, with D hard to call. This CDR3 is built from 15 residues. V was clipped by 0 bases and J by 1 base, with 9 bases between them. The germline gives CDR1 KGHSH, CDR2 LQKENI. The CDR3 here is CASSPPWRPNTEAFF. CDR3 coding DNA: TGTGCCAGCTCACCACCCTGGCGGCCGAACACTGAAGCTTTCTTT.

V and J are TRBV10-2 and TRBJ1-1; 7 bases align to TRBD1. Germline V gives CDR1 WSHSY, CDR2 SAAADI. This CDR3 comprises 12 residues. Trimming at V came to 3 bases and at J to 7 bases, leaving 2 bases not matched to a gene. The CDR3 DNA reads as TGCGCCAGCAGTGAAGGGGGCTTTGAAGCTTTCTTT. It specifies CASSEGGFEAFF.